This T cell receptor (beta chain) comes out of a study of blood T cell repertoires in COVID-19. The assay was immunoSEQ multiplex PCR, and TCRdb's table has in-frame clones only and misses some. The sample contains fewer than 70,000 clones, around 84% of which appear only once. CDR1 and CDR2 from the germline V gene are MNHEY and SVGEGT. This CDR3 has 13 amino acids. Trimming cost V 5 bases and J 7 bases; bases outside gene matches: 8. The chain employs TRBV6-2 or TRBV6-3 and TRBJ2-7; 7 bases align to TRBD1. The sequencing sample was made of peripheral blood. This sequence originates from a woman over 75 with acute or convalescent COVID-19. The CDR3 DNA reads as TGTGCCAGCAGTGTACAGGGGCGGCTGGAGCAGTACTTC. This sequence encodes CASSVQGRLEQYF.